The clone carrying this TCR beta chain was observed at least ten times. This sample is part of a study of CD8+CD57+ T cells in acquired aplastic anemia. CDR3 length equals 15 residues. Trimming left V 6 bases short and J 0 bases short, with 9 bases between. The germline CDR1 and CDR2 sequences are MNHEY and SVGEGT. Genomic DNA templated the TCR beta VDJ and CDR3 profiling. One entry per CDR3 protein results from TCRdb running MiXCR on the reads. The sample holds about 190,000 distinct CDR3 sequences; about half are singletons and the top ten take 16%. The chain carries TRBV6-2 or TRBV6-3 and TRBJ2-6, with D unresolved. The origin of this receptor is a human donor in good health, serving as a control. The source material was sorted CD4+, CD8+, or CD8+CD57+ T cells (not recorded which) from PBMCs. The CDR3 reads CASSRTSSGANVLTF. As DNA, the CDR3 is TGTGCCAGCAGCCGTACAAGCTCTGGGGCCAACGTCCTGACTTTC.